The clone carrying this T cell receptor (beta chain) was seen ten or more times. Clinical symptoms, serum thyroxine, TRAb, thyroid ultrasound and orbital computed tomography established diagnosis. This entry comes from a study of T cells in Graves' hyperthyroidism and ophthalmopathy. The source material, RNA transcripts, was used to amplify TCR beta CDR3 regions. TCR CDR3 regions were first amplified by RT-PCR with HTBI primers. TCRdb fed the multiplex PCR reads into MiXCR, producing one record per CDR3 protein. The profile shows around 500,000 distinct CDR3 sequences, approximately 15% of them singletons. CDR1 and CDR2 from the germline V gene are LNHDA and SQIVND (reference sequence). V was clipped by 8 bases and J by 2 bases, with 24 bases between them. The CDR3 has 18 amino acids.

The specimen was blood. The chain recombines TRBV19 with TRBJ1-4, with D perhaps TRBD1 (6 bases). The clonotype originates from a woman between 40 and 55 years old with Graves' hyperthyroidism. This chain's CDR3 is CASSRRDIQLGTNEKLFF. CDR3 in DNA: TGTGCCAGTTCTCGTCGGGACATCCAGTTGGGGACTAATGAAAAACTGTTTTTT.